This T cell receptor beta chain was profiled in a study of T cell repertoires in cytomegalovirus infection. Background on the study: Public signatures in TCR beta pointed to CMV infection and matching HLA type.

V shed 3 bases and J shed 0 bases, with 15 bases lying between them. Looked up from germline, CDR1 is DFQATT and CDR2 is SNEGSKA (reference sequence). The CDR3 contains 16 residues. TCRdb redid the calling of the reads with MiXCR, one entry per CDR3 protein. Of some 500,000 distinct CDR3 sequences in the sample, roughly 43% were seen once. On this clonotype: No antigen is known for it.

This sample comprised cultured PBMCs, obtained from culture after CMV antigen stimulation. V is TRBV20-1 and J is TRBJ1-3; no clear D. The TCR comes from a human donor in good health (CMV status not recorded). Some clones in this sample may be carry-over from other donors' samples. The CDR3 loop is CSASRTGYLSGNTIYF. CDR3 DNA: TGCAGTGCTAGTAGGACCGGGTATCTCTCTGGAAACACCATATATTTT.